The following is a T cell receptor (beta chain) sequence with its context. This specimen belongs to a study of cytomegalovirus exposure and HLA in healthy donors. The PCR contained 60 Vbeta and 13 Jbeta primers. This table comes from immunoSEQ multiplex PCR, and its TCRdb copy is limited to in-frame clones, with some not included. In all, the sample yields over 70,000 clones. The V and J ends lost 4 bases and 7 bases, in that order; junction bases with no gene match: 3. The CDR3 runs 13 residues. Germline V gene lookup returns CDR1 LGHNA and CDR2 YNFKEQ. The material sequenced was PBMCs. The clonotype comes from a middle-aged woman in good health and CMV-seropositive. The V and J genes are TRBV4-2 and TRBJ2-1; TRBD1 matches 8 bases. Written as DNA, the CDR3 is TGTGCCAGCAGCCCGCGGACAGGGAATGAGCAGTTCTTC. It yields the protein CASSPRTGNEQFF.